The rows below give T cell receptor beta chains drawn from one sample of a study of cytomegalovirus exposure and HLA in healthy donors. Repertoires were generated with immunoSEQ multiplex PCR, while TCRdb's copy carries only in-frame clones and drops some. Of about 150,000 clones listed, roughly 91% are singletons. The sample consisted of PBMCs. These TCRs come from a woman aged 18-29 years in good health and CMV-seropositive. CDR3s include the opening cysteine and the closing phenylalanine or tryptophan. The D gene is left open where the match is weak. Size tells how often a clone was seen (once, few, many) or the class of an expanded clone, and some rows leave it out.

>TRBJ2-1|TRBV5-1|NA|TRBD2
CASSLAASGSIDEQFF
TGCGCCAGCAGCTTGGCCGCTAGCGGGAGTATTGATGAGCAGTTCTTC
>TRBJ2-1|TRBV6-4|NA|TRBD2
CASSRLAGADGEQFF
TGTGCCAGCAGCCGACTAGCGGGAGCTGACGGTGAGCAGTTCTTC
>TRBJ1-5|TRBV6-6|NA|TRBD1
CASSQAGGLQPQHF
TGTGCCAGCAGTCAAGCAGGGGGTCTTCAGCCCCAGCATTTT
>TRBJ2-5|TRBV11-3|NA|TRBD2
CASSLIVLAGEETQYF
TGTGCCAGCAGCCTCATCGTTCTAGCGGGAGAGGAGACCCAGTACTTC
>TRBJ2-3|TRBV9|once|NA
CASSGHDVDTQYF
TGTGCCAGCAGTGGCCACGATGTGGATACGCAGTATTTT
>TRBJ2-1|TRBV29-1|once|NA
CSVEAGRGYDYNEQFF
TGCAGCGTTGAAGCGGGTCGAGGGTATGATTACAATGAGCAGTTCTTC
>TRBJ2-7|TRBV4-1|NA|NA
CASSQAFPGLSYEQYF
TGCGCCAGCAGCCAAGCGTTTCCAGGGTTGTCCTACGAGCAGTACTTC
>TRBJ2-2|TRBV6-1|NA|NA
CASSEGRGGELFF
TGTGCCAGCAGTGAAGGACGGGGCGGGGAGCTGTTTTTT
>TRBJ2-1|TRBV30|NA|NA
CAWRRGTKRDEQFF
TGTGCCTGGAGGCGGGGAACCAAAAGGGATGAGCAGTTCTTC
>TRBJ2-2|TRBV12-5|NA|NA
CASGLRPSGELFF
TGTGCTAGTGGTTTACGCCCGAGCGGGGAGCTGTTTTTT
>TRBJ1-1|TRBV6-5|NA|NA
CASSREDTEAFF
TGTGCCAGCAGCAGGGAGGACACTGAAGCTTTCTTT
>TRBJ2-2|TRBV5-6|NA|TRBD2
CASSLAVASGATGELFF
TGTGCCAGCAGCTTGGCCGTGGCTAGCGGGGCCACCGGGGAGCTGTTTTTT
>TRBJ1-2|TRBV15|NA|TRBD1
CATSRGQGKGWRGYTF
TGTGCCACCAGCAGGGGACAGGGAAAGGGGTGGCGTGGCTACACCTTC
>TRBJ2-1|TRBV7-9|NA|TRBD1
CASTLLGTGYNEQFF
TGTGCCAGCACCTTATTAGGGACAGGTTACAATGAGCAGTTCTTC
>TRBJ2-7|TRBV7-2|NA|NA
CASSLTYEQYF
TGTGCCAGCAGCTTAACTTACGAGCAGTACTTC
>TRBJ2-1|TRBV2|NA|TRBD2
CASSTGTSSDNEQFF
TGTGCCAGCAGTACCGGGACTAGCAGTGACAATGAGCAGTTCTTC